This T cell receptor (beta chain) was found in a study of Ad26.COV2.S vaccination and SARS-CoV-2 variants. Overall study results and limits: It is possible that the TCR breadth and depth analyses underestimated the total T cell responses.

The V gene's germline CDR1 is MDHEN and CDR2 SYDVKM. Trimming took off 6 bases at V and 6 bases at J, with 21 bases between the two ends. There are 16 residues in the CDR3. Some clones are missing from TCRdb's copy, which holds only in-frame ones; the method was immunoSEQ multiplex PCR. The repertoire holds around 86,000 clones, with around 82% as singletons. Concerning this clone: Its antigen is not identified.

The chain uses TRBV28 and TRBJ2-1, with D possibly TRBD2 on 8 matching bases. Sample: peripheral blood, taken after recovery from COVID-19. The receptor comes from a human donor who had recovered from COVID-19. The DNA of the CDR3 is TGTGCCAGCAGCCGAACAAGCGGGAGACAGGGCAATGAGCAGTTCTTC. Protein: CASSRTSGRQGNEQFF.